One T cell receptor (beta chain) is described in this entry. The antigen remains unidentified. The sample is drawn from a study of cytomegalovirus exposure and HLA in healthy donors. About the research overall: The 95 to 150 validation repertoires used a platform that matched the one used for the 550 to 800 first-cohort repertoires, as a later analysis reported.

The CDR3 sequence is 14 residues long. CDR1 is LGHNA and CDR2 is YSLEER in the germline V gene. The junction had 2 bases not matched to a gene; V was cut back by 5 bases and J by 2 bases. The assay was immunoSEQ multiplex PCR, and TCRdb's table has in-frame clones only and misses some. The sample has 250,000 to 400,000 clones, roughly 88% seen once. An approximately 120-subject validation cohort, separate from the approximately 720-subject first cohort, supplied the donors. Notes on the study in general: There were 164 TCR beta chains listed as cytomegalovirus-associated. According to reports, the classifier identified cytomegalovirus status with high specificity and sensitivity.

This chain joins TRBV4-3 and TRBJ1-1, with 10 bases that match TRBD1. The sequence came from a man between 25 and 39 years old in good health and CMV-seronegative. Sequencing input: PBMCs. The CDR3: CASSRTGGNTEAFF. The CDR3 region has the DNA TGCGCCAGCAGCAGGACAGGGGGTAACACTGAAGCTTTCTTT.